This T cell receptor beta chain derives from a study of CD8 T cells in Susac syndrome. Trimming pared 1 base from V and 6 bases from J, leaving 10 bases between. The CDR3 is made up of 13 amino acids. Germline assignment: CDR1 SQVTM and CDR2 ANQGSEA. The RNA input was roughly 0.45 to 1 ug, and it was reverse transcribed with random hexamers. TCRdb redid the calling of the immunoSEQ multiplex PCR reads with MiXCR, one entry per CDR3 protein. The top ten hold 0.08% to 0.11% of the sample, which has some 170,000 distinct CDR3 sequences, approximately 94% seen once. From blood CD8+ and CD4+ T cells, the TCR beta chain was sequenced.

The chain recombines TRBV29-1 with TRBJ2-4; a possible D gene is TRBD1 (6 bases). The specimen was CD4+ T cells from PBMCs. The sequence was collected from a human donor in good health. The CDR3 here is CSVEVRTANIQYF. CDR3 sequence (DNA): TGCAGCGTTGAAGTTAGGACAGCAAACATTCAGTACTTC.